The present T cell receptor beta chain was sequenced within a study of blood T cell repertoires in COVID-19. Germline CDR1 reads MNHEY; CDR2 reads SVGAGI. V gave up 6 bases and J gave up 5 bases; unmatched junction bases: 2. The CDR3 loop spans 14 amino acids. Clones were read by immunoSEQ multiplex PCR, and TCRdb kept only the in-frame ones, dropping some. The table has about 190,000 clones, around 91% seen once. Sequences were obtained from peripheral blood. This TCR was recovered from a man aged 50-60 years with acute or convalescent COVID-19. This sequence joins TRBV6-5 and TRBJ2-1, with TRBD2 matching 12 bases. The CDR3 is CASRTSGGNNEQFF. Written as DNA, the CDR3 is TGTGCCAGCAGGACTAGCGGGGGTAACAATGAGCAGTTCTTC.